These 11 T cell receptor beta chains originate from one sample sequenced in a study of response to subunit inactivated influenza vaccine (dated 2018 in TCRdb). To prepare the library, RT-PCR was applied. For sequencing, an Illumina HiSeq 2500 was employed. Using fastp trimming at Q25 and MiXCR clonotype assembly, TCRdb reanalyzed the public sequencing data and kept in-frame beta chains. Here each entry gathers all rows of one CDR3 protein and keeps the most common genes and DNA. The sample contains under 750,000 distinct CDR3 sequences, 12% of them found a single time. Clones ranked in the top ten supply about 10% of the sample. The sequencing here drew on PBMCs from blood, taken on the day of vaccination. These receptor sequences come from a man in his fifties or sixties who received an inactivated influenza vaccine. Donor details come from another sample of the same person, matched by shared clones.

This clonotype was seen a few times. J is TRBJ2-7 and V is TRBV5-6; 9 bases are a match to TRBD1. The CDR3 has 16 residues. The ends lost 4 bases at V and 3 bases at J; junction bases unmatched: 11. Germline V gene data show CDR1 as SGHDT and CDR2 as YYEEEE. The CDR3 here is CASSRGQGRTDYEQYF. The CDR3 bases are TGTGCCAGCAGCCGAGGACAGGGGCGTACAGACTACGAGCAGTACTTC. Drawing the rest from reference TRBV5-6 and TRBJ2-7, the complete variable domain is DAGVTQSPTHLIKTRGQQVTLRCSPKSGHDTVSWYQQALGQGPQFIFQYYEEEERQRGNFPDRFSGHQFPNYSSELNVNALLLGDSALYLCASSRGQGRTDYEQYFGPGTRLTVT.

The chain recombines TRBV7-9 with TRBJ2-5, with 7 bases matching TRBD2. The V gene's germline CDR1 is SEHNR and CDR2 FQNEAQ (reference sequence). The CDR3 has 17 amino acids. V trimming: 5 bases; J trimming: 2 bases; junction bases outside the gene matches: 14. As DNA, the CDR3 is TGTGCCAGCAGCACCATCGCCCGAGCGGGGTCACAAGAGACCCAGTACTTC. Protein product: CASSTIARAGSQETQYF.

This clonotype was detected many times. V gene TRBV2 combines with J gene TRBJ1-1; a weak D match, TRBD1 (5 bases). The V gene lost 3 bases and the J gene lost 7 bases, with 15 bases spanning the gap. CDR1 SNHLY and CDR2 FYNNEI come from the germline V gene. The CDR3 is 14 residues long. The CDR3 loop reads CASSEGPTGLEAFF. CDR3 nucleotides: TGTGCCAGCAGTGAGGGACCAACAGGACTTGAAGCTTTCTTT.

The sample holds a few counts of this clonotype. The V call is TRBV12-3 or TRBV12-4, the J call TRBJ2-7; 8 nucleotides agree with TRBD2. This CDR3 region has 14 residues. V lost 8 bases and J lost 0; bases outside the gene matches: 6. The CDR3 DNA reads as TGTGCCAGCCGCGGGGGGCCGGACTCCTACGAGCAGTACTTC. This gives the protein CASRGGPDSYEQYF.

This clonotype was seen a handful of times. The chain carries TRBV28 and TRBJ1-1, with TRBD1 identical over 10 bases. The CDR3 loop spans 14 amino acids. CDR1 is MDHEN and CDR2 is SYDVKM in the germline V gene. With 8 bases clipped from V and 3 bases from J, the junction kept 6 bases outside the gene matches. This CDR3 is CASGTGAGDTEAFF. The CDR3 DNA is TGTGCCAGCGGGACAGGGGCCGGGGACACTGAAGCTTTCTTT.

The sample holds many counts of this clonotype. The chain has TRBV6-1 and TRBJ2-6; D is unresolved. The CDR3 runs to 15 residues. Trimming shortened V by 6 bases and J by 1 base, and 10 bases separated the two germline ends. The germline gives CDR1 MNHNS, CDR2 SASEGT. The CDR3 protein is CASSPTSSGANVLTF. DNA of the CDR3: TGTGCCAGCAGCCCCACTTCATCTGGGGCCAACGTCCTGACTTTC.

The CDR3 nucleotides read TGTGCCAGCAGTCGCACAGGCTCTGGGGCCAACGTCCTGACTTTC. Its translation is CASSRTGSGANVLTF. The genes are TRBV6-1 and TRBJ2-6, with D perhaps matching TRBD1 (5 bases). Per germline, CDR1 MNHNS and CDR2 SASEGT. The CDR3 runs to 15 residues. V was shortened by 5 bases and J by 0 bases, with 8 bases between the two germline ends.

The chain employs TRBV9 and TRBJ2-2; the match to TRBD1 covers 9 bases. V lost 3 bases to trimming and J lost 4 bases; unmatched junction nucleotides: 1. CDR1 is SGDLS and CDR2 is YYNGEE in the germline V gene. CDR3 length equals 14 residues. The CDR3 DNA is TGTGCCAGCAGCGCGACAGGGGGCACCGGGGAGCTGTTTTTT. Its protein is CASSATGGTGELFF. The full variable domain, rest sourced from reference TRBV9 and TRBJ2-2, is DSGVTQTPKHLITATGQRVTLRCSPRSGDLSVYWYQQSLDQGLQFLIQYYNGEERAKGNILERFSAQQFPDLHSELNLSSLELGDSALYFCASSATGGTGELFFGEGSRLTVL.

In its sample, this clonotype was seen many times. The chain carries TRBV5-6 and TRBJ1-2, with D unresolved. From germline, CDR1 is SGHDT and CDR2 YYEEEE. There are 13 residues in the CDR3. Trimming left V 0 bases short and J 1 base short, with 4 bases between. CDR3 residues: CASSLDINYGYTF. Here the CDR3 DNA reads TGTGCCAGCAGCTTGGACATTAACTATGGCTACACCTTC.

The chain carries TRBV12-3 or TRBV12-4 and TRBJ2-2, with D unclear. The CDR3 contains 12 residues. The V end lost 6 bases, the J end lost 2 bases, and 4 bases lay between the germline ends. In DNA form, the CDR3 reads TGTGCCAGCAGACATAACACCGGGGAGCTGTTTTTT. This codes for CASRHNTGELFF.

Ten or more counts support this clonotype. J is TRBJ2-6 and V is TRBV18, with D possibly called TRBD1 or TRBD2 (5 bases each). With 3 bases removed from V and 4 bases from J, the gap between germline ends came to 16 bases. Germline V lookup: CDR1 KGHSH, CDR2 LQKENI. The CDR3 length is 17 residues. DNA for the CDR3: TGTGCCAGCTCACCGCGAGGGACCGGGGTCGGGGCCAACGTCCTGACTTTC. Its protein product is CASSPRGTGVGANVLTF.